This T cell receptor (beta chain) stems from a study of blood T cell repertoires in COVID-19 (dated by TCRdb to the early 2020s). For the study in its entirety: Samples from collaborators originated in the United States, Italy and Spain and spanned both the acute and convalescent phases of COVID-19. The samples were drawn from two sources: the first 160 participants of the ongoing ImmuneRACE study, and some 1,300 subjects contributed by 6 global collaborators. Subjects who had been exposed to COVID-19, were actively infected with it, or had recovered from it provided the deeply sampled blood TCRbeta repertoires that made up the dataset. A freely available public database, intended as a resource for researchers studying the immune response to SARS-CoV-2, is where the repertoires were released. The material from the prospective study consisted of cDNA or gDNA derived from T cells, B-cell-depleted T cells, or PBMCs. The sample metadata nearly always contained a de-identified subject ID, COVID-19 status, age in years and sex. HLA class I and class II types, where available, came from metadata supplied by the sample provider rather than from assay-based typing.

TCRbeta CDR3 regions were amplified from genomic DNA using the immunoSEQ Assay, a bias-controlled multiplex PCR. On the study's bioinformatics: The number of nucleated cells in each sample was estimated by amplification of reference gene primers within the assay. To quantify the absolute abundance of each unique TCRbeta CDR3 rearrangement, sequence reads were collapsed and filtered. For each sample, productive Simpson clonality was calculated as the square root of Simpson's diversity index across productive rearrangements. Imported from immuneACCESS, the table was reduced by TCRdb to in-frame sequences with V and J called. These copies leave out some clones; in studies compared against another copy, an unresolved V gene accounts for under half, and the cause of the remainder is not known. Clone size and V and J calls were adopted from that table, with D and trimming inferred from the DNA. The sample yields approximately 120,000 clones; 83% were counted once. The leading ten clones occupy roughly 5.5% of the sample.

The collaborating institutions used their own protocols to collect whole blood in K2EDTA tubes. For TCRbeta analysis, collaborator samples were shipped as frozen whole blood, as isolated PBMCs, or as DNA extracted from either sample type. From the cysteine through the phenylalanine, the CDR3 covers 14 amino acids. Of all the DNA, just the CDR3 is kept, 42 bases in frame from base 1. V loses 5 bases of germline sequence and J loses 4 bases, and the interval between the two ends is 14 bases. CDR1 MNHEY and CDR2 SVGEGT are derived from the germline V gene. Note on this clone: Its binding antigen is unknown. Base quality data are lacking; no much larger clone is found one base away.

What the research found in general, with its limitations: The quantity of clinical and demographic metadata differed by source and by participant and was supplied without curation.

The sequenced sample consisted of peripheral blood. The chain joins TRBV6-2 or TRBV6-3 to TRBJ1-2, and TRBD1 may be the D gene, going by 5 matching bases. The clonotype comes from a man older than 75 with active or convalescent COVID-19. CDR3 reads: CASSTPSTAYGYTF. The sequence in DNA is TGTGCCAGCAGTACACCTTCGACAGCCTATGGCTACACCTTC.